These 31 T cell receptor beta chains were sequenced from one sample in a study of T cells after yellow fever vaccination. TCRdb reprocessed the 5' RACE reads with MiXCR, giving one entry per CDR3 protein. The sample holds a few hundred thousand distinct CDR3 sequences; roughly 17% are singletons and the top ten take around a sixth. Sequences were derived from PBMCs, sampled less than 6 days after the first yellow fever vaccination. Receptors originate from a man aged 18 to 29 who received the YFV17D yellow fever vaccine.

Many counts were recorded for this clonotype. This chain joins TRBV20-1 and TRBJ2-1, with D uncertain. The CDR3 has 13 amino acids. In germline, CDR1 is DFQATT, CDR2 SNEGSKA (reference sequence). The V gene lost 0 bases and the J gene lost 7 bases, with 10 bases spanning the gap. In DNA form, the CDR3 reads TGCAGTGCTAGAGACCTCAATTGGAATGAGCAGTTCTTC. It yields the protein CSARDLNWNEQFF.

The CDR3 nucleotides are TGTGCCGTCGTTAGCGGGGGGCCTAGATTTAACACCGGGGAGCTGTTTTTT. This sequence encodes CAVVSGGPRFNTGELFF. The V call is TRBV7-2, the J call TRBJ2-2; 10 nucleotides line up with TRBD2. In germline, CDR1 is SGHTA, CDR2 FQGNSA. V shed 11 bases and J 2 bases; nucleotides not matched to a gene: 14. This CDR3 has 17 residues.

The V and J genes are TRBV7-9 and TRBJ2-3; D is perhaps TRBD2 (5 bases). This CDR3 spans 14 amino acids. Germline V gives CDR1 SEHNR, CDR2 FQNEAQ (reference sequence). V lost 4 bases and J lost 8, with 16 bases in between. In DNA form, the CDR3 reads TGTGCCAGCAGCTCATCCACTAGTCCCGGTACGCAGTATTTT. As protein: CASSSSTSPGTQYF.

The J gene is TRBJ1-1, the V gene TRBV7-8, with D perhaps TRBD1 (5 bases). The germline CDR1 and CDR2 sequences are SGHVS and FQNEAQ. The CDR3 loop spans 16 amino acids. The V end lost 5 bases, the J end lost 3 bases, and 19 bases lay between the germline ends. The CDR3: CASSTQRAGGHTEAFF. The CDR3 DNA sequence: TGTGCCAGCAGCACACAGAGGGCCGGGGGTCACACTGAAGCTTTCTTT.

This clonotype was counted only a few times. The DNA for the CDR3 is TGTGCCAGCAGCTTATCGTCAGGTCTGGGGGAAAAACTGTTTTTT. This translates into CASSLSSGLGEKLFF. The chain joins TRBV7-2 to TRBJ1-4; unclear D gene. The CDR3 contains 15 residues. Germline V gene sequence: CDR1 SGHTA, CDR2 FQGNSA. V was trimmed by 2 bases and J by 8 bases, leaving 15 bases between them.

This chain uses TRBV5-1 with TRBJ1-4; D is perhaps TRBD1 (6 bases). Trimming stripped 3 bases from V and 7 bases from J, with 19 bases between. The CDR3 runs to 16 residues. CDR1 is SGHRS, CDR2 YFSETQ, per germline. The CDR3 here is CASSSDPQGTGEKLFF. CDR3 bases: TGCGCCAGCAGCTCAGACCCACAGGGAACGGGTGAAAAACTGTTTTTT.

V is TRBV19 and J is TRBJ1-1, with 7 bases aligning to TRBD1. Germline V lookup: CDR1 LNHDA, CDR2 SQIVND (reference sequence). J gave up 4 bases and V 7 bases, and 9 bases lay outside the gene matches. The CDR3 contains 14 residues. The CDR3 sequence: CASIHRGGGTEAFF. DNA of the CDR3: TGTGCCAGTATTCACAGGGGAGGCGGCACTGAAGCTTTCTTT.

This chain uses TRBV6-5 with TRBJ2-5; D not certain. V was pared by 3 bases and J by 3 bases, with 8 bases between. CDR1 is MNHEY, CDR2 SVGAGI, per germline. The CDR3 totals 13 residues. The CDR3 region is CASSYWMKETQYF. CDR3 nucleotide sequence: TGTGCCAGCAGTTATTGGATGAAAGAGACCCAGTACTTC.

The CDR3, as DNA: TGTGCCAGCAGTTGGGCCGGGGCAGACGAAAAACTGTTTTTT. Translation gives CASSWAGADEKLFF. The chain couples TRBV11-2 to TRBJ1-4; D may be TRBD1 (5 bases). The germline gives CDR1 SGHAT, CDR2 FQNNGV. The CDR3 sequence is 14 residues long. V gave up 6 bases and J gave up 8 bases, with 16 bases separating them.

This clonotype was found a few times. This sequence joins TRBV15 and TRBJ1-4; 9 nucleotides agree with TRBD1. Germline trimming cut 4 bases from V and 5 bases from J; bases unmatched to any gene: 2. This CDR3 comprises 14 residues. Germline V gene lookup returns CDR1 LNHNV and CDR2 YYDKDF (reference sequence). Written as DNA, the CDR3 is TGTGCCACCAGCACTGGGACAGGGAATGAAAAACTGTTTTTT. Residues: CATSTGTGNEKLFF.

In DNA, the CDR3 is TGTGCCAGCATCAACGAGGGAAACACCGGGGAGCTGTTTTTT. This sequence encodes CASINEGNTGELFF. This rearrangement joins TRBV6-2 or TRBV6-3 to TRBJ2-2; a possible D gene is TRBD2 (5 bases). CDR3 size: 14 residues. V dropped 7 bases and J dropped 2 bases, with 11 bases sitting between them. From germline, CDR1 is MNHEY and CDR2 SVGEGT.

The gene calls are TRBV4-1 and TRBJ2-7, with 9 bases lining up with TRBD1. From germline, CDR1 is MGHRA and CDR2 YSYEKL. V lost 4 bases and J lost 7; bases outside the gene matches: 8. The CDR3 totals 14 residues. The CDR3 DNA reads as TGCGCCAGCAGCCCCCCGGGGACAGGGAAAGAGCAGTACTTC. It specifies CASSPPGTGKEQYF.

The gene calls are TRBV4-3 and TRBJ1-6, with TRBD1 matching over 8 bases. The CDR3 sequence is 13 residues long. Per germline, CDR1 LGHNA and CDR2 YSLEER. Germline trimming cut 8 bases from V and 8 bases from J; bases unmatched to any gene: 5. The CDR3 sequence is CASQDRGDSPLHF. The CDR3 nucleotides are TGCGCCAGCCAAGACAGGGGAGATTCACCCCTCCACTTT.

This clonotype was found a few times. The chain combines TRBV6-5 with TRBJ2-5; D not certain. This CDR3 contains 14 residues. Trimming took off 0 bases at V and 0 bases at J, with 5 bases between the two ends. Germline-derived CDR1 and CDR2 are MNHEY and SVGAGI. The CDR3 reads CASSYSSYQETQYF. CDR3 DNA sequence: TGTGCCAGCAGTTACTCGAGTTACCAAGAGACCCAGTACTTC.

This clonotype has ten or more counts. This sequence joins TRBV7-2 and TRBJ2-7; D unresolved. Germline V gene sequence: CDR1 SGHTA, CDR2 FQGNSA. This CDR3 is built from 15 residues. V was clipped by 1 base and J by 0 bases, with 10 bases between them. CDR3 residues: CASSLGGGISYEQYV. CDR3 sequence (DNA): TGTGCCAGCAGCTTAGGTGGTGGGATCTCCTACGAGCAGTACGTC.

The rearrangement uses TRBV10-3 and TRBJ2-3; 7 nucleotides align to TRBD1. The CDR3 runs to 19 residues. V was pared by 0 bases and J by 2 bases, with 14 bases of the junction left unmatched. From germline, CDR1 is ENHRY and CDR2 SYGVKD. The CDR3 nucleotides are TGTGCCATCAGTGAGTCGGTGGCAAAACAGGGGACCTACACAGATACGCAGTATTTT. This encodes CAISESVAKQGTYTDTQYF.

In this sample, this clonotype turned up a few times. In DNA form, the CDR3 reads TGTGCCAGCAGCCAAGTCGTGAAGGCAATCGAAGAGACCCAGTACTTC. Its translation: CASSQVVKAIEETQYF. The chain couples TRBV3-1 to TRBJ2-5; D unclear. CDR3 size: 16 residues. Trimming left V 1 base short and J 3 bases short, with 15 bases between. CDR1 LGHDT and CDR2 YNNKEL come from the germline V gene (reference sequence).

The V and J genes are TRBV2 and TRBJ1-1; D uncertain. The CDR3 contains 15 residues. Deletions cut 2 bases from V and 1 base from J, with 11 bases between. Germline V gives CDR1 SNHLY, CDR2 FYNNEI. CDR3 DNA sequence: TGTGCCAGCAGTGAAAGCCGGCGGGAGAACACTGAAGCTTTCTTT. Translation gives CASSESRRENTEAFF.

This clonotype was recorded a few times. This sequence joins TRBV20-1 and TRBJ1-1; D is ambiguous. Deletions cut 1 base from V and 1 base from J, with 16 bases between. CDR1 and CDR2 (germline): DFQATT, SNEGSKA (reference sequence). The CDR3 is 16 residues long. Here the CDR3 DNA reads TGCAGTGCTAGAGTTCCCAGAGGGCTGGAGAACACTGAAGCTTTCTTT. This encodes CSARVPRGLENTEAFF.

The chain combines TRBV12-3 or TRBV12-4 with TRBJ1-2; 8 bases agree with TRBD1. J gave up 7 bases and V 6 bases, and 7 bases lay outside the gene matches. The length of the CDR3 is 13 residues. CDR3 sequence (DNA): TGTGCCAGCAGACTCCAGGGGGCGGGTGGCTACACCTTC. It translates to CASRLQGAGGYTF.

The CDR3 reads CASSLAGMAQHF. The CDR3 DNA follows: TGTGCCAGCAGCTTAGCTGGAATGGCCCAGCATTTT. This sequence joins TRBV7-9 and TRBJ1-5; D is undetermined. From germline, CDR1 is SEHNR and CDR2 FQNEAQ (reference sequence). Trimming took off 0 bases at V and 11 bases at J, with 8 bases between the two ends. The CDR3 consists of 12 residues.

The table lists this clonotype with a few counts. This sequence joins TRBV4-1 and TRBJ2-5, with a possible D match to TRBD2 (6 bases). The CDR3 has 16 amino acids. CDR1 is MGHRA, CDR2 YSYEKL, per germline. V lost 0 bases to trimming and J lost 0 bases, with 11 bases between them. The CDR3 protein is CASSQDRTGDQETQYF. CDR3 DNA: TGCGCCAGCAGCCAAGATCGAACGGGGGACCAAGAGACCCAGTACTTC.

This clonotype has only a few counts. This chain links TRBV7-2 with TRBJ2-3; D may be TRBD2 (5 bases). This CDR3 region has 15 residues. Per germline, CDR1 SGHTA and CDR2 FQGNSA. V lost 5 bases to trimming and J lost 2 bases, with 14 bases between them. CDR3 residues: CASSPYLANTDTQYF. In DNA, the CDR3 is TGTGCCAGCAGCCCTTACCTAGCCAACACAGATACGCAGTATTTT.

The V gene is TRBV6-1, the J gene TRBJ1-5, with TRBD1 as a possible D gene (5 bases). From germline, CDR1 is MNHNS and CDR2 SASEGT. Trimming stripped 10 bases from V and 4 bases from J, with 14 bases between. This CDR3 comprises 13 residues. CDR3 amino acids: CATGRGKNQPQHF. In DNA, the CDR3 is TGTGCCACCGGACGGGGGAAAAATCAGCCCCAGCATTTT.

V is TRBV15 and J is TRBJ2-3; D might be TRBD2 (6 bases). V gave up 0 bases and J gave up 6 bases, with 10 bases separating them. The germline V gene encodes CDR1 LNHNV and CDR2 YYDKDF (reference sequence). The CDR3 runs 14 residues. The CDR3 here is CATSRDLGGDTQYF. CDR3 DNA: TGTGCCACCAGCAGAGATCTTGGGGGGGATACGCAGTATTTT.

The chain has TRBV4-3 and TRBJ1-4; TRBD1 might be the D (5 bases). The V and J ends lost 0 bases and 6 bases respectively, with 11 bases between them. The CDR3 consists of 15 residues. Germline-derived CDR1 and CDR2 are LGHNA and YSLEER. CDR3 nucleotide sequence: TGCGCCAGCAGCCAAGAAAGACAGACGTATGAAAAACTGTTTTTT. It specifies CASSQERQTYEKLFF.

The chain recombines TRBV11-2 with TRBJ1-1; D is unclear. Germline V lookup: CDR1 SGHAT, CDR2 FQNNGV. This CDR3 spans 13 amino acids. Trimming stripped 5 bases from V and 1 base from J, with 8 bases between. The CDR3 spells CASSMHRNTEAFF. CDR3 sequence (DNA): TGTGCCAGCAGCATGCACAGGAACACTGAAGCTTTCTTT.

This chain links TRBV2 with TRBJ2-7; possible D gene TRBD2, 5 bases. The CDR3 sequence is 14 residues long. CDR1 SNHLY and CDR2 FYNNEI come from the germline V gene. V lost 3 bases, J lost 2 bases, and 11 bases lay in between. The CDR3 nucleotides read TGTGCCAGCAGTGATTCCGGGGTACCCTACGAGCAGTACGTC. Amino acid sequence: CASSDSGVPYEQYV.

This clonotype showed up many times. V is TRBV11-2 and J is TRBJ1-1, with TRBD1 as a possible D gene (6 bases). Germline CDR1 SGHAT, CDR2 FQNNGV. The CDR3 is made up of 14 amino acids. V gave up 3 bases and J gave up 1 base, with 9 bases separating them. The chain's CDR3 is CASSFSQGNTEAFF. CDR3 DNA: TGTGCCAGCAGCTTCTCACAGGGGAACACTGAAGCTTTCTTT.

V is TRBV4-3 and J is TRBJ1-2, with TRBD1 matching over 8 bases. The CDR3 is 16 residues long. The germline CDR1 and CDR2 sequences are LGHNA and YSLEER. The V and J ends lost 0 bases and 5 bases, in that order; junction bases with no gene match: 8. The CDR3 reads CASSQESDRGDYGYTF. CDR3 DNA sequence: TGCGCCAGCAGCCAAGAATCCGACAGGGGTGATTATGGCTACACCTTC.

This clonotype has only a few counts. CDR3 in DNA: TGTGCCATCAGGGCCTCCATCGCCGGGGGCCTGACAGATACGCAGTATTTT. It encodes CAIRASIAGGLTDTQYF. The V call is TRBV10-3, the J call TRBJ2-3; D may match TRBD1 or TRBD2 (6 bases each). The length of the CDR3 is 17 residues. The germline CDR1 and CDR2 sequences are ENHRY and SYGVKD. Deletions cut 6 bases from V and 3 bases from J, with 22 bases between.